The 5 T cell receptor beta chains in this list originate from one sample, sequenced in a study of Graves' ophthalmopathy and Graves' hyperthyroidism. As the template, RNA transcripts were used to amplify TCR beta CDR3 regions. First-round RT-PCR with HTBI primers preceded a second-round multiplex PCR. MiXCR, run by TCRdb on the multiplex PCR reads, gives a single entry per CDR3 protein. The sample carries hundreds of thousands of distinct CDR3 sequences, roughly 50% recorded once. Source material: peripheral blood. The receptors stem from an adult man with Graves' ophthalmopathy.

In regard to this clonotype: This may be a read error, as it is one base from a much larger clone. The chain employs TRBV9 and TRBJ1-1, with 7 bases fitting TRBD1. The germline V gene encodes CDR1 SGDLS and CDR2 YYNGEE. The junction had 19 bases not matched to a gene; V was cut back by 4 bases and J by 13 bases. This CDR3 region has 15 residues. This CDR3 is CASSLAPRQGKEVFF. CDR3 DNA sequence: TGTGCCAGCAGCTTAGCGCCGCGACAGGGAAAGGAGGTTTTCTTT.

The gene calls are TRBV7-9 and TRBJ1-6; 10 nucleotides match TRBD1. The CDR3 totals 15 residues. V lost 4 bases to trimming and J lost 10 bases; unmatched junction nucleotides: 7. The V gene's germline CDR1 is SEHNR and CDR2 FQNEAQ (reference sequence). The CDR3 reads CASSSRQGALSPLHF. In DNA, the CDR3 is TGTGCCAGCAGCTCGAGACAGGGGGCATTATCACCCCTCCACTTT.

V and J are TRBV19 and TRBJ2-7; weak D call: TRBD2 (5 bases). Germline V lookup: CDR1 LNHDA, CDR2 SQIVND (reference sequence). The CDR3 runs 16 residues. The germline V and J ends were trimmed by 5 bases and 0 bases, with 17 bases remaining between them. The CDR3 spells CASSLGWELDSYEQYF. The CDR3 nucleotides are TGTGCCAGTAGTTTAGGTTGGGAGTTGGACTCCTACGAGCAGTACTTC. The full variable domain, rest sourced from reference TRBV19 and TRBJ2-7, is DGGITQSPKYLFRKEGQNVTLSCEQNLNHDAMYWYRQDPGQGLRLIYYSQIVNDFQKGDIAEGYSVSREKKESFPLTVTSAQKNPTAFYLCASSLGWELDSYEQYFGPGTRLTVT.

The chain uses TRBV20-1 and TRBJ2-7; D is uncertain. Germline values: CDR1 DFQATT, CDR2 SNEGSKA (reference sequence). The CDR3 runs to 14 residues. The V gene lost 5 bases and the J gene lost 3 bases, with 17 bases spanning the gap. CDR3 sequence: CSASSWRGDYEQYF. Written as DNA, the CDR3 is TGCAGTGCTTCCTCATGGCGCGGAGACTACGAGCAGTACTTC.

The chain has TRBV7-9 and TRBJ1-3; D possibly corresponds to TRBD1 (5 bases). V lost 9 bases, J lost 8 bases, and 14 bases lay in between. The CDR3 is 12 residues long. CDR1 and CDR2 (germline): SEHNR, FQNEAQ (reference sequence). In DNA, the CDR3 is TGTGCCAGTACCGCCCAGGGACACACCATATATTTT. Translated: CASTAQGHTIYF.